This T cell receptor (beta chain) originates from a study of patients with pleural tuberculosis. The CDR3 loop spans 11 amino acids. V lost 4 bases and J 7 bases, leaving 5 bases between the germline ends. Germline lookup yields CDR1 MNHEY and CDR2 SVGAGI. TCRdb re-called the reads with MiXCR, one entry per CDR3 protein. The table includes approximately 53,000 distinct CDR3 sequences, around 6.7% detected once. This clonotype has ten or more counts. The origin of this receptor is a human donor with pleural tuberculosis. The J gene is TRBJ2-1, the V gene TRBV6-5; no clear D gene. The CDR3 spells CASSLRNEQFF. CDR3 nucleotide sequence: TGTGCCAGCAGTTTAAGGAATGAGCAGTTCTTC.